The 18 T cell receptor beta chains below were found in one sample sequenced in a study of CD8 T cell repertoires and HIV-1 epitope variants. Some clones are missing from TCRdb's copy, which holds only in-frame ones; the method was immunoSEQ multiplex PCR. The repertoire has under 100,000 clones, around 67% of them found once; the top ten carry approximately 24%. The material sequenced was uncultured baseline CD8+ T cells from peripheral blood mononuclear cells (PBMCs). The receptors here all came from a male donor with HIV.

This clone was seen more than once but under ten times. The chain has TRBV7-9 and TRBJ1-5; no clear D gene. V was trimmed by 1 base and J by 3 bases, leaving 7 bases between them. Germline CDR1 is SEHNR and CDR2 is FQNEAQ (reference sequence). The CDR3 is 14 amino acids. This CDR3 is CASSLGGLNQPQHF. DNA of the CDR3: TGTGCCAGCAGCTTAGGGGGTCTCAATCAGCCCCAGCATTTT.

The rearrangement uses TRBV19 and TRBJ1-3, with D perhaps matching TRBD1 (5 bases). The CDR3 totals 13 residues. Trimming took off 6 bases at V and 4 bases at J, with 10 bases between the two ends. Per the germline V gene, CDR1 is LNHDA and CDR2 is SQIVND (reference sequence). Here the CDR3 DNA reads TGTGCCAGTAGAGCAGGGCCCGGAAACACCATATATTTT. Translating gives CASRAGPGNTIYF.

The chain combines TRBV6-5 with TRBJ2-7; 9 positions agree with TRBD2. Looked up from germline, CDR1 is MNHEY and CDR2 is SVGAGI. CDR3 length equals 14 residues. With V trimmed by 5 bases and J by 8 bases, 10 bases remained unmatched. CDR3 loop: CASSPERGAAKQYF. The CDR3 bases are TGTGCCAGCAGTCCGGAGCGGGGGGCCGCTAAGCAGTACTTC.

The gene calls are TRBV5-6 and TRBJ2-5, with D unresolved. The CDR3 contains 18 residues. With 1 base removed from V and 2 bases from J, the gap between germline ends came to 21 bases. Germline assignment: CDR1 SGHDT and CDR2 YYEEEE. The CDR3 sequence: CASSLLGPTFGEQETQYF. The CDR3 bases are TGTGCCAGCAGCTTGTTAGGGCCCACCTTCGGAGAACAAGAGACCCAGTACTTC.

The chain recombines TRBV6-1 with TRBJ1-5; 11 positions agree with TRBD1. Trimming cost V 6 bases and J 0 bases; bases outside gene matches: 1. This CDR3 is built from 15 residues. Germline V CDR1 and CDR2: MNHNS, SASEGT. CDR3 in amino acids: CASRGQGVSNQPQHF. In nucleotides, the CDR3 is TGTGCCAGCAGGGGACAGGGGGTTAGCAATCAGCCCCAGCATTTT.

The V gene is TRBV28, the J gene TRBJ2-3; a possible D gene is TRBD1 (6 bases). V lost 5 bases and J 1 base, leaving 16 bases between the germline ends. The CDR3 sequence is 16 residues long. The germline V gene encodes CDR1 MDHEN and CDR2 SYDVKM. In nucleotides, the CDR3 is TGTGCCAGCAGTCCCGAACAGGGATGGGGCACAGATACGCAGTATTTT. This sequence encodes CASSPEQGWGTDTQYF.

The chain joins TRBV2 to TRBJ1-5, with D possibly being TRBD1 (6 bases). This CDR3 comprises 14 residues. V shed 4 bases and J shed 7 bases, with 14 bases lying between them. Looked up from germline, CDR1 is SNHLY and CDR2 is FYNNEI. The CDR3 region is CASSADSIGQPQHF. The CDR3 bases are TGTGCCAGCAGTGCGGACAGTATTGGACAGCCCCAGCATTTT.

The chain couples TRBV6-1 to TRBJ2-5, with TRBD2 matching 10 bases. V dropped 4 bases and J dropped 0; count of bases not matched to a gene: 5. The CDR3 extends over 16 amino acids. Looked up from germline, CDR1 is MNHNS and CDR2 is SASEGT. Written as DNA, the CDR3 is TGTGCCAGCAGTGCTCTAGCGGGAGCTTACCAAGAGACCCAGTACTTC. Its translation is CASSALAGAYQETQYF.

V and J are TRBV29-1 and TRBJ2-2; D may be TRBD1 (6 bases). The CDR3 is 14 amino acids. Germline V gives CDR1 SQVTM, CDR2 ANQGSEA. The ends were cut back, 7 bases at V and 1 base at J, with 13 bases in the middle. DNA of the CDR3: TGCAGCGCTCGGACAGATATGAACACCGGGGAGCTGTTTTTT. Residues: CSARTDMNTGELFF.

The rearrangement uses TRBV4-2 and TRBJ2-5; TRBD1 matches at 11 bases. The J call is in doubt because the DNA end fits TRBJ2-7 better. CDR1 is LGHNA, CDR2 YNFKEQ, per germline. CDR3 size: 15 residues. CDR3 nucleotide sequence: TGTGCCAGCAGCCAAGAGAGGACAGGGGGCCACGAGCAGTACTTC. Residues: CASSQERTGGHEQYF.

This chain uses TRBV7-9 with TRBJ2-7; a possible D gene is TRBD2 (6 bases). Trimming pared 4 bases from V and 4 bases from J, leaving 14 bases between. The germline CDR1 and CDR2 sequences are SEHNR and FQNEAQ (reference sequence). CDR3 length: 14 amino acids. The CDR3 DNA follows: TGTGCCAGCAGCTCAGGGACTTCCAAATACGAGCAGTACTTC. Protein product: CASSSGTSKYEQYF.

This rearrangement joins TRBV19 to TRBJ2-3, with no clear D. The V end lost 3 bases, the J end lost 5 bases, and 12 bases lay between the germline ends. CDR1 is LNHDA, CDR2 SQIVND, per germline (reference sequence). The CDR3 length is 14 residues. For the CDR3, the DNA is TGTGCCAGTAGTATCTCATGGCCGGGAGATACGCAGTATTTT. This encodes CASSISWPGDTQYF.

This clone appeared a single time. The CDR3 is CASSPLLGSGSSNEQFF. CDR3 nucleotide sequence: TGTGCCAGCTCACCCCTGCTAGGGAGCGGGTCTTCCAATGAGCAGTTCTTC. The chain combines TRBV18 with TRBJ2-1, with D perhaps TRBD2 (6 bases). V dropped 3 bases and J dropped 6 bases, with 21 bases sitting between them. The CDR3 length is 17 residues. Germline V lookup: CDR1 KGHSH, CDR2 LQKENI.

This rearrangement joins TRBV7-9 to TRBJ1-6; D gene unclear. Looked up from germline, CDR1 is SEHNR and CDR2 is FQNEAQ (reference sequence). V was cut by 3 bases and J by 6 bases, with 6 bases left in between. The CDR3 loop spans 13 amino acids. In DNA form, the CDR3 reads TGTGCCAGCAGCTTTGAAGTTAATTCACCCCTCCACTTT. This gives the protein CASSFEVNSPLHF.

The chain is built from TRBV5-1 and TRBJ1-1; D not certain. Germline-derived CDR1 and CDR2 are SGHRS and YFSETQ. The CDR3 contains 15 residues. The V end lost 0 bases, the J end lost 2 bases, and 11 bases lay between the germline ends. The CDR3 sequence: CASSLDRTVNTEAFF. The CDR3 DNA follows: TGCGCCAGCAGCTTGGACCGGACGGTCAACACTGAAGCTTTCTTT.

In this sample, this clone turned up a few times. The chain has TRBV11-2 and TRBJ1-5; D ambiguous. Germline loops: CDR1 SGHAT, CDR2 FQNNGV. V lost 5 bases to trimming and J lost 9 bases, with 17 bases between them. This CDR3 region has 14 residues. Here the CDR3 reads CASSPDPLVRPQHF. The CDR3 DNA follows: TGTGCCAGCAGCCCCGACCCACTGGTCCGGCCCCAGCATTTT.

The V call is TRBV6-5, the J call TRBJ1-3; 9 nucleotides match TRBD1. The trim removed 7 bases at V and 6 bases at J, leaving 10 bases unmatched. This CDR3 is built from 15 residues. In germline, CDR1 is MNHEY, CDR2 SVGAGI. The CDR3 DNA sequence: TGTGCCAGCATCAAACCGGGACAGGGCGAAAACACCATATATTTT. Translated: CASIKPGQGENTIYF.

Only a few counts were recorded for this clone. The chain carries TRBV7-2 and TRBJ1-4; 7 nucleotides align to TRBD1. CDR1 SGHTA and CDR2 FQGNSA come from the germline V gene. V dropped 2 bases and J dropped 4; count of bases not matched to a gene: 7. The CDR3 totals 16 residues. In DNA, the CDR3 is TGTGCCAGCAGCTTATATTCGACAGGGATTAATGAAAAACTGTTTTTT. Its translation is CASSLYSTGINEKLFF.